A selection of T cell receptor beta chains follows, all from one sample in a study of response to subunit inactivated influenza vaccine. Via MiXCR, TCRdb re-called the RT-PCR reads, giving one row per CDR3 protein. Counted here are a few hundred thousand distinct CDR3 sequences, roughly a fifth occurring once; the ten biggest clones make up roughly a tenth. This specimen consisted of PBMCs from blood, obtained 21 months after vaccination. Every receptor here comes from a man in his fifties or sixties who received an inactivated influenza vaccine. CDR3s include the opening cysteine and the closing phenylalanine or tryptophan. D genes are given only for firm matches. A clone size is listed for some rows: how often the clone was seen (once, few, many), or a class if it is expanded.

d_gene	len	abundance	v_gene	j_gene	CDR3aa	CDR3nt
TRBD1	14	few	TRBV29-1	TRBJ2-5	CSVDGQGARETQYF	TGCAGCGTTGATGGTCAGGGGGCGCGAGAGACCCAGTACTTC
NA	15	NA	TRBV4-3	TRBJ2-7	CASRHQDHGAYEQYF	TGCGCCAGCAGACACCAAGATCATGGGGCCTACGAGCAGTACTTC
NA	12	NA	TRBV20-1	TRBJ1-2	CSARDQVYGYTF	TGCAGTGCTAGAGATCAGGTCTATGGCTACACCTTC
NA	11	few	TRBV6-2/TRBV6-3	TRBJ2-2	CASSELGELFF	TGTGCCAGCAGTGAACTGGGGGAGCTGTTTTTT
NA	16	few	TRBV6-5	TRBJ2-7	CASSPSAGPRSYEQYF	TGTGCCAGCAGTCCCTCGGCCGGACCCCGCTCCTACGAGCAGTACTTC
TRBD1	14	many	TRBV20-1	TRBJ1-5	CSAREDRDDQPQHF	TGCAGTGCTAGGGAAGACAGGGACGATCAGCCCCAGCATTTT
NA	13	many	TRBV29-1	TRBJ2-2	CSVERQNTGELFF	TGCAGCGTTGAAAGGCAGAACACCGGGGAGCTGTTTTTT
NA	15	NA	TRBV20-1	TRBJ2-1	CSARDPGVAYNEQFF	TGCAGTGCTAGAGATCCGGGAGTGGCCTACAATGAGCAGTTCTTC
NA	13	NA	TRBV4-1	TRBJ1-1	CASSQAPGTEAFF	TGCGCCAGCAGCCAAGCACCTGGGACTGAAGCTTTCTTT
NA	14	few	TRBV4-1	TRBJ1-5	CASSKQGGNQPQHF	TGCGCCAGCAGCAAACAGGGTGGCAATCAGCCCCAGCATTTT
NA	12	many	TRBV20-1	TRBJ1-2	CSARDDHYGYTF	TGCAGTGCTAGAGATGACCACTATGGCTACACCTTC
TRBD1	17	few	TRBV9	TRBJ2-1	CASSVSIGTGLYNEQFF	TGTGCCAGCAGCGTATCCATAGGGACAGGGCTCTACAATGAGCAGTTCTTC
NA	14	many	TRBV20-1	TRBJ1-1	CSARPGAVNTEAFF	TGCAGTGCTAGGCCCGGGGCGGTGAACACTGAAGCTTTCTTT
NA	15	NA	TRBV6-1	TRBJ2-1	CASRPEGGSYNEQFF	TGTGCCAGCAGGCCCGAGGGGGGCTCCTACAATGAGCAGTTCTTC
TRBD1	15	few	TRBV6-1	TRBJ1-1	CASSPLGQGGTEAFF	TGTGCCAGCAGTCCCTTGGGACAGGGAGGCACTGAAGCTTTCTTT
NA	11	few	TRBV7-6	TRBJ2-1	CASSLANEQFF	TGTGCCAGCAGCTTAGCCAATGAGCAGTTCTTC
NA	14	NA	TRBV6-5	TRBJ2-3	CASSYSTHTDTQYF	TGTGCCAGCAGTTACTCGACCCACACAGATACGCAGTATTTT
NA	13	NA	TRBV19	TRBJ2-5	CASSGSPRETQYF	TGTGCCAGTAGTGGATCGCCAAGAGAGACCCAGTACTTC
NA	13	few	TRBV12-3/TRBV12-4	TRBJ1-2	CASTRTQPQGYTF	TGTGCCAGCACAAGGACCCAACCGCAGGGCTACACCTTC
NA	14	NA	TRBV27	TRBJ2-1	CASTDAPWGNEQFF	TGTGCCAGCACGGACGCCCCATGGGGCAATGAGCAGTTCTTC
TRBD2	16	NA	TRBV7-2	TRBJ2-3	CASSRRTSGGADTQYF	TGTGCCAGCAGCCGACGGACTAGCGGGGGGGCGGATACGCAGTATTTT
NA	15	NA	TRBV11-2	TRBJ2-7	CASSLGTGLPYEQYF	TGTGCCAGCAGCTTAGGGACGGGACTTCCCTACGAGCAGTACTTC
NA	16	NA	TRBV5-1	TRBJ1-1	CASSLGGGWLNTEAFF	TGCGCCAGCAGCTTGGGAGGGGGATGGTTAAACACTGAAGCTTTCTTT
NA	15	NA	TRBV7-8	TRBJ2-1	CASSLTGTWGNEQFF	TGTGCCAGCAGCTTGACCGGGACCTGGGGCAATGAGCAGTTCTTC
NA	14	NA	TRBV29-1	TRBJ2-5	CSVPSEQDQETQYF	TGCAGCGTTCCTTCCGAGCAGGACCAAGAGACCCAGTACTTC
TRBD1	12	few	TRBV6-2/TRBV6-3	TRBJ2-7	CASSYPTGVGVF	TGTGCCAGCAGCTACCCGACAGGGGTCGGAGTCTTC
TRBD1	16	NA	TRBV6-5	TRBJ1-5	CASSYSRDRGTKPQHF	TGTGCCAGCAGTTACTCGAGAGACAGGGGGACCAAGCCCCAGCATTTT
NA	14	NA	TRBV12-3/TRBV12-4	TRBJ1-6	CASSLERYRSPLHF	TGTGCCAGCAGTTTAGAACGGTATAGGTCACCCCTCCACTTT
NA	16	NA	TRBV10-3	TRBJ2-1	CAISVTKPSSYNEQFF	TGTGCCATCAGTGTAACGAAGCCGAGCTCCTACAATGAGCAGTTCTTC